The following is a TCR beta chain sequence with its context. As yet, its antigen is unknown. The data derive from a study of OX40 agonist ivuxolimab in advanced cancers. Across the whole study: Given to patients was ivuxolimab, an agonistic anti-OX40 (CD134) antibody. Study results and limitations: There was clonal expansion of CD4+ and CD8+ blood T cells by week 6 at 0.1 to 3.0 mg/kg.

At baseline, cycle 4 day 1, and cycle 7 day 1, blood was sampled. Sequencing was performed with immunoSEQ multiplex PCR; in TCRdb, only in-frame clones are kept and a portion is missing. The repertoire includes around 74,000 clones, about 90% of them detected once, and 0.45% to 0.65% sits in the top ten. Trimming took 0 bases from V and 7 from J, leaving 8 bases between them. This CDR3 comprises 13 residues. The germline CDR1 and CDR2 sequences are SGHRS and YFSETQ. The specimen was CD4+ or CD8+ T cells sorted from blood, collected in a trial of the OX40 agonist ivuxolimab. The chain combines TRBV5-1 with TRBJ2-1; D not certain. This receptor was obtained from an adult with an advanced solid tumor such as melanoma, head and neck, liver or kidney cancer. CDR3 in DNA: TGCGCCAGCAGCTTGGCCCGCAGGAATGAGCAGTTCTTC. Its translation: CASSLARRNEQFF.